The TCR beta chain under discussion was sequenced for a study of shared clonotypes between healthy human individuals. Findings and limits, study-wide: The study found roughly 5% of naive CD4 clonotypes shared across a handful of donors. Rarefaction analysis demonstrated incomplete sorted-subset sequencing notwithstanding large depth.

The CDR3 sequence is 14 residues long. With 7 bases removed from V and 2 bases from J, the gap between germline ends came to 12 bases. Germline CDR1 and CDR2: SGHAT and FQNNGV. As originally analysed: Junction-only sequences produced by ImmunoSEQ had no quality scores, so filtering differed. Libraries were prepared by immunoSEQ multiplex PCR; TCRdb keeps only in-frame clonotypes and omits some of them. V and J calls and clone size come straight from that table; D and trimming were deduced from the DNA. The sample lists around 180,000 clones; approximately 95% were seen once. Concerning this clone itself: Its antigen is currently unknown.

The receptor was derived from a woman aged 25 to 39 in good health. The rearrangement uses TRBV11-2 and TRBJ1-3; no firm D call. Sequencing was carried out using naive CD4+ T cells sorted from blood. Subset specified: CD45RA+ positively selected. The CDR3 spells CASTLLGTGNTIYF. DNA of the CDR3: TGTGCCAGCACCCTCTTAGGGACTGGAAACACCATATATTTT.